Listed below are T cell receptor beta chains from one sample, sequenced in a study of metastatic and nonmetastatic thyroid tumors. Through MiXCR, TCRdb re-clonotyped the PCR reads. This sample has some 45,000 clones; about an eighth occur once, and the top ten carry 9%. Sequencing used blood. The source is a male donor with papillary thyroid cancer or a benign thyroid nodule (not recorded which). Some clones in this sample may be carry-over from other donors' samples. CDR3s include the opening cysteine and the closing phenylalanine or tryptophan. The D gene is left open where the match is weak. Part of the rows lack a size; the others show once, few, many or a class for expanded clones.

d_gene | j_gene | v_gene | abundance | CDR3aa | CDR3nt
TRBD2 | TRBJ2-1 | TRBV29-1 | many | CSVERSGRAAEQFF | TGCAGCGTTGAGAGGAGCGGGAGGGCCGCTGAGCAGTTCTTC
. | TRBJ2-6 | TRBV18 | few | CASSPRVGVFNSGANVLTF | TGTGCCAGCTCACCACGAGTCGGGGTCTTCAACTCTGGGGCCAACGTCCTGACTTTC
. | TRBJ1-5 | TRBV24-1 | many | CATSEGEGWDQPQHF | TGTGCCACCAGTGAAGGGGAAGGGTGGGATCAGCCCCAGCATTTT
TRBD2 | TRBJ2-7 | TRBV6-1 | medium-sized | CASSSLGGRSSYEQYF | TGTGCCAGCAGTTCGCTCGGCGGGAGGAGCTCCTACGAGCAGTACTTC
. | TRBJ1-2 | TRBV19 | few | CASSIGWTDGYTF | TGTGCCAGTAGTATTGGGTGGACAGATGGCTACACCTTC
. | TRBJ2-3 | TRBV20-1 | many | CSARLAGKGTDTQYF | TGCAGTGCTAGGTTGGCGGGGAAAGGCACAGATACGCAGTATTTT
. | TRBJ2-5 | TRBV24-1 | few | CATSDSQGGVETQYF | TGTGCCACCAGTGATTCACAGGGGGGGGTAGAGACCCAGTACTTC
TRBD2 | TRBJ2-2 | TRBV18 | . | CASMTSGINTGELFF | TGTGCCAGCATGACTAGCGGGATAAACACCGGGGAGCTGTTTTTT
. | TRBJ1-5 | TRBV2 | many | CASSAAASNQPQHF | TGTGCCAGCAGTGCCGCAGCTAGCAATCAGCCCCAGCATTTT
TRBD1 | TRBJ2-5 | TRBV20-1 | . | CSARPGGSGETQYF | TGCAGTGCTAGGCCAGGGGGTTCGGGAGAGACCCAGTACTTC
. | TRBJ2-7 | TRBV2 | few | CASFRDTVDHEQYF | TGTGCCAGCTTCAGGGATACAGTGGACCACGAGCAGTACTTC
. | TRBJ2-3 | TRBV19 | many | CASTPGGEADTQYF | TGTGCCAGTACTCCCGGAGGGGAGGCAGATACGCAGTATTTT
. | TRBJ2-5 | TRBV20-1 | . | CSARPGRPGSKETQYF | TGCAGTGCTAGGCCGGGACGGCCGGGCTCGAAGGAGACCCAGTACTTC
. | TRBJ1-1 | TRBV28 | many | CASSPGVSEAFF | TGTGCCAGCAGCCCGGGAGTGTCTGAAGCTTTCTTT
. | TRBJ2-2 | TRBV6-4 | many | CASKSGSANTGELFF | TGTGCCAGCAAATCCGGCAGTGCGAACACCGGGGAGCTGTTTTTT
. | TRBJ2-7 | TRBV4-1 | few | CASSPTGAQSSYEQYF | TGCGCCAGCAGCCCTACGGGAGCGCAGAGCTCCTACGAGCAGTACTTC
. | TRBJ1-3 | TRBV6-6 | . | CVSSYSSIRSGNTVYF | TGTGTCAGCAGTTACTCCTCGATCCGCTCGGGAAACACCGTATATTTT
. | TRBJ1-1 | TRBV20-1 | many | CSARGQTNTEAFF | TGCAGTGCTAGGGGACAAACGAACACTGAAGCTTTCTTT
. | TRBJ1-5 | TRBV5-8 | many | CASSSNWDQPQHF | TGTGCCAGCAGCTCCAACTGGGATCAGCCCCAGCATTTT
TRBD1 | TRBJ2-7 | TRBV27 | medium-sized | CASTTQATGQVHEQYF | TGTGCCAGCACAACCCAAGCGACGGGACAGGTCCACGAGCAGTACTTC
. | TRBJ1-4 | TRBV5-4 | . | CASSSSGTPGEKLFF | TGTGCCAGCAGTTCGAGCGGGACTCCTGGGGAAAAACTGTTTTTT
. | TRBJ2-7 | TRBV28 | medium-sized | CASSLIGREDYEQYF | TGTGCCAGCAGTTTAATTGGCAGGGAGGACTACGAGCAGTACTTC
TRBD1 | TRBJ2-3 | TRBV6-4 | few | CASSDSCGTVTDTQYF | TGTGCCAGCAGTGACTCGTGTGGGACAGTGACCGACACGCAGTATTTT
. | TRBJ1-2 | TRBV28 | many | CASRQTNYGYTF | TGTGCCAGCAGACAAACTAACTATGGCTACACCTTC
. | TRBJ1-5 | TRBV5-1 | . | CASRRDGESNQPQHF | TGCGCCAGCAGAAGGGACGGGGAAAGCAATCAGCCCCAGCATTTT
TRBD2 | TRBJ2-3 | TRBV28 | . | CASSSSLAGVSYTQYF | TGTGCCAGCAGTTCGTCCCTAGCGGGGGTCTCCTATACGCAGTATTTT
. | TRBJ1-5 | TRBV28 | many | CASSLGGKDQPQHF | TGTGCCAGCAGTTTAGGGGGAAAGGATCAGCCCCAGCATTTT
. | TRBJ1-2 | TRBV10-3 | many | CAISGGAGSNYGYTF | TGTGCCATCAGTGGCGGAGCAGGGTCTAACTATGGCTACACCTTC
. | TRBJ1-6 | TRBV12-3/TRBV12-4 | many | CASSEDGGNSPLHF | TGTGCCAGCAGCGAAGATGGAGGGAATTCACCCCTCCACTTT
. | TRBJ2-1 | TRBV10-3 | many | CAISESAGWPANEQFF | TGTGCCATCAGTGAGTCGGCGGGCTGGCCCGCCAATGAGCAGTTCTTC
. | TRBJ1-1 | TRBV18 | . | CASSPGGKAFF | TGTGCCAGCTCACCGGGCGGAAAAGCTTTCTTT
. | TRBJ2-7 | TRBV11-2 | many | CASSFKFDSYEQYF | TGTGCCAGCAGCTTCAAGTTTGACAGCTACGAGCAGTACTTC
TRBD1 | TRBJ1-2 | TRBV7-8 | many | CASSFTGGAYGYTF | TGTGCCAGCAGCTTTACAGGGGGCGCTTATGGCTACACCTTC
. | TRBJ2-7 | TRBV4-1 | many | CASSQAARYEQYF | TGCGCCAGCAGCCAGGCAGCACGGTACGAGCAGTACTTC
. | TRBJ1-6 | TRBV6-5 | . | CASSYEDSRSPLHF | TGTGCCAGCAGTTATGAGGACAGCAGGTCACCCCTCCACTTT
. | TRBJ2-7 | TRBV6-5 | medium-sized | CASSYLGSTHYEQYF | TGTGCCAGCAGTTACTTGGGCAGTACCCACTACGAGCAGTACTTC
. | TRBJ2-1 | TRBV18 | . | CASQLGGSSYNEQFF | TGTGCCAGCCAGTTAGGGGGTAGCTCCTACAATGAGCAGTTCTTC
TRBD2 | TRBJ2-2 | TRBV4-2 | many | CASSQALGLADQNTGELFF | TGTGCCAGCAGCCAAGCGTTGGGACTAGCGGACCAGAACACCGGGGAGCTGTTTTTT
. | TRBJ2-1 | TRBV7-8 | many | CASSLLGQIPYNEQFF | TGTGCCAGCAGCTTACTAGGACAGATACCCTACAATGAGCAGTTCTTC
. | TRBJ2-3 | TRBV12-3/TRBV12-4 | many | CASSLVVASTDTQYF | TGTGCCAGCAGTTTAGTGGTAGCTAGCACAGATACGCAGTATTTT
TRBD1 | TRBJ2-5 | TRBV6-2/TRBV6-3 | many | CASTPGGGETQYF | TGTGCCAGCACCCCAGGGGGTGGAGAGACCCAGTACTTC
TRBD1 | TRBJ2-7 | TRBV6-2/TRBV6-3 | medium-sized | CASSWGQSYEQYF | TGTGCCAGCAGTTGGGGACAGTCCTACGAGCAGTACTTC
. | TRBJ1-1 | TRBV6-1 | many | CASSPTTLEAFF | TGTGCCAGCAGTCCCACGACCCTTGAAGCTTTCTTT
. | TRBJ1-6 | TRBV20-1 | . | CSAPFLQENSPLHF | TGCAGTGCTCCGTTCCTCCAGGAAAATTCACCCCTCCACTTT
. | TRBJ2-7 | TRBV28 | medium-sized | CASSLFGGSYEQYF | TGTGCCAGCAGTTTATTCGGCGGCTCCTACGAGCAGTACTTC
. | TRBJ2-1 | TRBV6-4 | many | CASSSEGGTLNNEQFF | TGTGCCAGCAGTAGCGAGGGCGGGACCTTGAACAATGAGCAGTTCTTC
TRBD1 | TRBJ2-3 | TRBV6-4 | medium-sized | CASSETGGTDTQYF | TGTGCCAGCAGTGAAACAGGGGGCACAGATACGCAGTATTTT